The present T cell receptor beta chain was sequenced within a study of T-cell memory formation after mild COVID-19. The study's findings and limits: Contracting CD4+ clones sat mainly in CM and EM; CD8+ in EMRA.

Trimming removed 11 bases at V and 0 bases at J, with 23 bases between. The CDR3 runs to 17 residues. CDR1 MNHEY and CDR2 SVGAGI come from the germline V gene. This clonotype was observed a few times. The antigen remains unidentified. One entry per CDR3 protein results from TCRdb running MiXCR on the 5' RACE reads. In the table there are roughly 370,000 distinct CDR3 sequences, 16% of which are singletons. The rearrangement uses TRBV6-5 and TRBJ1-3; D not certain. This TCR derives from a man between 18 and 35 years old who had mild COVID-19 (a few samples of this study predate the infection). Cell type and time point are not known. What was sequenced was PBMCs or a T cell subset sorted from them (not recorded which). CDR3 in amino acids: CARPGRRTLFSGNTIYF. Here the CDR3 DNA reads TGTGCCCGCCCCGGGCGCCGCACTCTCTTCTCTGGAAACACCATATATTTT.